This T cell receptor beta chain appears in the sequencing data of a study of cytomegalovirus exposure and HLA in healthy donors (TCRdb year 2017). As for the study more broadly: According to a later analysis, one platform produced both the 120 validation repertoires and the 670 or so repertoires of the first cohort. To predict cytomegalovirus infection status, the study combined high-throughput TCR immunosequencing, statistical association of individual TCRs with disease status, and machine learning. The study aimed to test whether signatures of past pathogen exposure could be identified by cataloging public T cell receptors. A separate validation cohort of 100 to 150 different subjects was used in addition to the roughly 700-subject first cohort. What the work shows at the level of the full study, not this receptor alone: All 120 or so repertoires were used to score co-occurrence in the validation cohort in a later analysis, because that analysis had no HLA typing for the cohort. The classifier was reported to diagnose cytomegalovirus status with high specificity and sensitivity in both the original cohort and the validation cohort. The study gave a list of more than 150 TCR beta chains associated with cytomegalovirus. According to the authors, the approach could potentially be generalized to other disease states and immunological phenotypes. Across donors, most TCR sequences were observed very rarely, whereas some public TCRs were present in many individuals. Three of the identified cytomegalovirus-associated TCR beta chains were confirmed in vitro to be specific for cytomegalovirus antigens. In a later analysis, TCRs clustered in the first cohort were found to also tend to co-occur in the 130 or so validation repertoires, with 90% to 95% of cluster scores above 0.

Receptors were amplified or captured by the immunoSEQ multiplex PCR assay. As for the authors' bioinformatics: To diagnose cytomegalovirus status from the catalog of TCR beta chain sequences, a statistical classification framework was built. Held by TCRdb, this immuneACCESS table contains in-frame sequences only and omits some clones. Under half of the omission traces to an unresolved V gene where checked; the cause of the rest is unknown. Clone size and the V and J calls come from that table; the DNA yielded D and trimming. This sample gives more than 130,000 clones in total; around nine tenths of them show up just once. The ten biggest clones cover 7.9% of the sample. The donors belonged to the validation cohort of around 120 subjects, which was separate from the 666-subject first cohort. The V end gives up 4 bases and the J end 5 bases, leaving 3 bases in the junction not matched to a gene. From the cysteine through the phenylalanine, the CDR3 covers 13 amino acids. The retained sequence is limited to the CDR3, 39 bases, with the frame set at the first base. Reading the germline V gene gives CDR1 MNHNS and CDR2 SASEGT.

Points on this clone: Which antigen it targets is not known. No per-base quality is available; no much larger clone lies one base away.

The TCR originated in a woman younger than 35 in good health and CMV-seropositive. Here the chain combines TRBV6-1 and TRBJ2-5; the central 8 bases match TRBD2. The sequencing input was PBMCs. The DNA is TGTGCCAGCAGTGTGACTAGCGACGAGACCCAGTACTTC. It specifies CASSVTSDETQYF.